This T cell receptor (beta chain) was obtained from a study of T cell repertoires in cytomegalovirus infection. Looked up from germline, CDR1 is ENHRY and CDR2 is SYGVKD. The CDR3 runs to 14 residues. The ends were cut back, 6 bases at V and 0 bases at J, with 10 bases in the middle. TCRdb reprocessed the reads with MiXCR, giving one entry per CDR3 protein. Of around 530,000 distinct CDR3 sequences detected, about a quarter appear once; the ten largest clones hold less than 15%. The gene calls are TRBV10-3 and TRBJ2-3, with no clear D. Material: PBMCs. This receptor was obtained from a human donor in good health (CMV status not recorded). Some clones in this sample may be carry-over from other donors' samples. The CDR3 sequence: CAIRRTESTDTQYF. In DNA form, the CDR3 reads TGTGCCATCAGAAGGACCGAGAGCACAGATACGCAGTATTTT.